This is a list of T cell receptor beta chains from one sample in a study of shared clonotypes between healthy human individuals. The assay was immunoSEQ multiplex PCR, and TCRdb's table has in-frame clones only and misses some. The table shows about 2,500,000 clones, with more than 90% occurring only once. Sequenced material: naive CD4+ T cells sorted from blood. These receptors all come from a young man in good health. CDR3s include the opening cysteine and the closing phenylalanine or tryptophan. Each record gives: J gene, D gene, V gene, clone size, CDR3 protein, CDR3 DNA. A D gene is named only where the DNA matches it firmly. Clone size, where shown, is once, few, many, or a class for clones that have expanded.

J: TRBJ2-5
D: TRBD2
V: TRBV10-3
size: NA
CDR3: CATVATSGSGETQYF
DNA: TGTGCCACCGTGGCGACTAGCGGGAGTGGAGAGACCCAGTACTTC

J: TRBJ2-7
D: NA
V: TRBV5-5
size: NA
CDR3: CASTPSGYEQYF
DNA: TGTGCCAGCACCCCATCGGGCTACGAGCAGTACTTC

J: TRBJ2-5
D: NA
V: TRBV5-1
size: NA
CDR3: CASSLTGFQETQYF
DNA: TGCGCCAGCAGCTTGACCGGGTTCCAAGAGACCCAGTACTTC

J: TRBJ1-2
D: NA
V: TRBV28
size: NA
CDR3: CASRREYGYTF
DNA: TGTGCCAGCAGGAGGGAGTATGGCTACACCTTC

J: TRBJ1-6
D: NA
V: TRBV7-8
size: NA
CDR3: CASSVQGVNSPLHF
DNA: TGTGCCAGCAGCGTACAGGGTGTGAATTCACCCCTCCACTTT

J: TRBJ2-2
D: NA
V: TRBV4-2
size: NA
CDR3: CASSQRDRTGELFF
DNA: TGTGCCAGCAGCCAGAGGGACCGAACCGGGGAGCTGTTTTTT

J: TRBJ2-4
D: NA
V: TRBV12-5
size: NA
CDR3: CASGLGQGPNIQYF
DNA: TGTGCTAGTGGTTTGGGGCAGGGGCCTAACATTCAGTACTTC

J: TRBJ2-1
D: NA
V: TRBV10-3
size: NA
CDR3: CAISESSDEQFF
DNA: TGTGCCATCAGTGAGTCGTCCGATGAGCAGTTCTTC

J: TRBJ2-4
D: NA
V: TRBV29-1
size: once
CDR3: CSVEGYRGANIQYF
DNA: TGCAGCGTTGAGGGGTACAGAGGGGCAAACATTCAGTACTTC

J: TRBJ1-2
D: NA
V: TRBV5-1
size: NA
CDR3: CASSLALAGAGYTF
DNA: TGCGCCAGCAGCTTGGCCCTGGCAGGGGCTGGCTACACCTTC

J: TRBJ1-1
D: NA
V: TRBV19
size: few
CDR3: CASSREWRDTEAFF
DNA: TGTGCCAGTAGCCGAGAATGGAGGGACACTGAAGCTTTCTTT

J: TRBJ1-6
D: NA
V: TRBV30
size: few
CDR3: CAWRRGGSPLHF
DNA: TGTGCCTGGAGAAGGGGGGGATCACCCCTCCACTTT

J: TRBJ2-3
D: NA
V: TRBV7-3
size: NA
CDR3: CASSPGLNLHTDTQYF
DNA: TGTGCCAGCAGCCCTGGGTTGAACTTACACACAGATACGCAGTATTTT

J: TRBJ1-3
D: NA
V: TRBV7-9
size: NA
CDR3: CASSPGWGNTIYF
DNA: TGTGCCAGCAGCCCCGGGTGGGGAAACACCATATATTTT

J: TRBJ1-2
D: TRBD1
V: TRBV30
size: NA
CDR3: CAWSVLDRGGGYTF
DNA: TGTGCCTGGAGTGTACTGGACAGGGGAGGAGGCTACACCTTC

J: TRBJ1-4
D: TRBD1
V: TRBV27
size: NA
CDR3: CASILGTGSSEKLFF
DNA: TGTGCCAGCATCTTAGGGACAGGGAGCTCGGAAAAACTGTTTTTT

J: TRBJ2-7
D: NA
V: TRBV11-3
size: NA
CDR3: CASSLGGTASYEQYF
DNA: TGTGCCAGCAGCTTAGGGGGGACTGCCTCCTACGAGCAGTACTTC

J: TRBJ1-2
D: NA
V: TRBV15
size: NA
CDR3: CATSRDRQGQHYGYTF
DNA: TGTGCCACCAGCAGAGATCGGCAGGGTCAACACTATGGCTACACCTTC

J: TRBJ1-2
D: NA
V: TRBV20-1
size: NA
CDR3: CSASLGSYTF
DNA: TGCAGTGCTAGTCTAGGCTCCTACACCTTC

J: TRBJ2-4
D: TRBD1
V: TRBV6-5
size: NA
CDR3: CASRRTGEAKNIQYF
DNA: TGTGCCAGCCGCCGGACAGGGGAGGCCAAAAACATTCAGTACTTC

J: TRBJ2-7
D: NA
V: TRBV7-9
size: NA
CDR3: CASSLGGTTYEQYF
DNA: TGTGCCAGCAGCTTAGGGGGGACAACCTACGAGCAGTACTTC

J: TRBJ1-5
D: NA
V: TRBV21-1
size: NA
CDR3: CATRRGSKGNQPQHF
DNA: TGTGCCACCCGGAGAGGGAGTAAGGGCAATCAGCCCCAGCATTTT

J: TRBJ2-3
D: TRBD2
V: TRBV2
size: NA
CDR3: CASRVAGGTDTQYF
DNA: TGTGCCAGCAGGGTAGCGGGGGGCACAGATACGCAGTATTTT

J: TRBJ1-4
D: TRBD1
V: TRBV7-9
size: NA
CDR3: CASSLAGRGSNEKLFF
DNA: TGTGCCAGCAGCTTAGCGGGCAGGGGGAGTAATGAAAAACTGTTTTTT

J: TRBJ2-2
D: NA
V: TRBV5-4
size: NA
CDR3: CASSLGPSPNTGELFF
DNA: TGTGCCAGCAGCTTGGGGCCTAGCCCTAACACCGGGGAGCTGTTTTTT

J: TRBJ1-1
D: TRBD1
V: TRBV9
size: few
CDR3: CASSVDPGGRGTEAFF
DNA: TGTGCCAGCAGCGTAGATCCAGGGGGCAGGGGGACTGAAGCTTTCTTT